This T cell receptor (beta chain) came from a study of shared clonotypes between healthy human individuals (TCRdb year 2020). About the investigation overall: A few men and a couple of women, aged 18 to 49 years, made up the cohort. Between about 0.85 and 10 billion PBMCs per donor were obtained by leukapheresis. To estimate repertoire size and how much clonotype sharing occurs between individuals, the study deeply sequenced the blood TCR repertoires of five healthy adults. For each donor, CD4 naive and CD4 memory were each given three plates, CD8 naive was given two plates, and CD8 memory was given one plate. To increase sequencing depth and limit assay-specific biases, different laboratories used diverse techniques to prepare libraries and sequence TCR repertoires. Broad study findings and their caveats: Across several donors, about 5.2% of naive CD4, more than 3% of naive CD8, 2.3% of memory CD4, and about 0.44% of memory CD8 clonotypes were shared. Higher generation probabilities were observed for clonotypes shared by all four sorted-subset donors than for non-shared clonotypes. Sampling was restricted to blood, and TCR repertoires in tissue are likely to differ from TCR repertoires in blood. Larger estimated clonotype richness was generally found for naive subsets than for memory subsets. Pairwise subsampling led to the expectation that sequencing depth would affect the degree of clonotype sharing among donors. Because the study included a small number of donors, the genetic and exposure-history diversity represented was limited. Incomplete sequencing was indicated by rarefaction of sorted-subset datasets, despite the large sequencing depth.

The CDR3 holds 15 amino acids from the cysteine to the phenylalanine. Left in the record is the CDR3 DNA by itself, 45 bases read in frame from the first base. From a lookup of the germline V gene, CDR1 and CDR2 are KGHSH and LQKENI. Only one count was recorded for this clone. Which antigen it targets is not known. No much larger clone exists at a distance of one base, and base qualities are not known. The donors were healthy, HIV-negative adults who had no recently reported acute infections or vaccinations. All donors were Caucasian adults living in Nashville, Tennessee, USA. CD4+ T cells were enriched through magnetic negative selection, after which naive cells were positively selected on CD45RA and the remaining negative fraction served as the memory subset. Blood was collected by leukapheresis, and PBMCs were isolated by Ficoll-Histopaque density gradient centrifugation and then cryopreserved in liquid nitrogen vapor phase. Analytical flow cytometry was used to check the purity and quantity of every magnetically sorted T cell population. From each sorted fraction, genomic DNA was isolated and quantified by UV absorbance on a Nanodrop 2000c.

TCR CDR3 regions were amplified from genomic DNA by multiplex PCR using the deep immunoSEQ assay. Genomic DNA extracted from each cell subset was distributed evenly over all wells of several immunoSEQ 96-well plates, and each plate served as one replicate. For sorted subsets, about 200 ng genomic DNA, equal to tens of thousands of T cell genomes, was loaded into each replicate PCR. Purified libraries were measured with a Qubit 3.0 fluorometer, size-checked on a Bioanalyzer 2100, and measured again with the KAPA Library Quantification kit. A separate single-read 150-cycle Illumina NextSeq 550 flow cell was used to sequence each immunoSEQ 96-well plate. The original pipeline was this. The immunoSEQ output contained only junctional sequences without quality scores, so filtering could not match that applied to full-length reads. To assign V/J genes and CDR3, sequences were annotated against IMGT germline references using PyIR, a Python wrapper for IgBLAST v1.9. Any read was removed if the V/J assignment was weak (E-value above 1e-6), the CDR3 was missing, or the read contained stop codons, out-of-frame junctions, or ambiguous translated residues. V3J clonotypes were defined by identical inferred V gene, J gene, and CDR3 amino acid sequence. Percentage overlap between repertoires was computed as shared unique clonotypes divided by the size of the smaller repertoire. Richness of each repertoire was evaluated using RTK rarefaction, the Chao1 estimator, and Recon v2.1 estimates of unobserved clonotypes. OLGA was used to compute generation probabilities for all TCRbeta clonotypes that the gDNA method yielded from four donors. This is the immuneACCESS table as TCRdb keeps it, with only in-frame sequences that have V and J called. A part of the clones is gone; compared with another copy, unresolved V genes explain less than half, and the rest is unexplained. V and J calls and clone size come straight from that table; D and trimming were deduced from the DNA. For this sample the table gives some 500,000 clones, of which 90% to 96% were detected only once. The leading ten clones occupy approximately 0.06% of the sample.

The rearrangement joined TRBV18 to TRBJ2-5; TRBD2 lines up with 13 middle nucleotides. The closer fit of TRBJ2-7 to the DNA end suggests the J call may be wrong. This receptor was taken from a woman in her twenties or thirties in good health. Sequencing was performed on naive CD4+ T cells sorted from blood. This specimen's cell subset or site label, per the study, means: CD45RA+ positively selected. The CDR3 loop reads CASSSRLAGGGEQYF. The nucleotide sequence reads as follows: TGTGCCAGCTCATCAAGACTAGCGGGAGGCGGCGAGCAGTACTTC.